This T cell receptor (beta chain) is from a study of blood T cell repertoires in COVID-19. Participants spanned ages roughly 18 to 90 years and resided in 20 to 30 US areas. Those designated as exposed participants met a COVID-19 case within 2 weeks before study entry. Per the original data handling: Reference gene primer amplification yielded estimated nucleated cell counts. Here immunoSEQ multiplex PCR was the method, and the copy in TCRdb shows in-frame clones only, minus some. V, J and clone size are taken as reported in that table, and D and trimming were inferred from the DNA itself. The profile shows roughly 400,000 clones, approximately 89% of them singletons. Sequences were obtained from PBMCs or T cells enriched from blood (not recorded which). This TCR was sampled from a woman in her forties who had been exposed to COVID-19.

The CDR3 reads CASSLGGNYGYTF. The CDR3 DNA sequence: TGTGCCAGCAGCTTAGGGGGCAACTATGGCTACACCTTC. The chain joins TRBV11-2 to TRBJ1-2; TRBD1 might be the D (5 bases). This CDR3 comprises 13 residues. Germline V gives CDR1 SGHAT, CDR2 FQNNGV. Trimming took off 1 base at V and 2 bases at J, with 5 bases between the two ends.